The 8 T cell receptor beta chains reported below all come from one sample, sequenced in a study of shared clonotypes between healthy human individuals. Measured with immunoSEQ multiplex PCR; TCRdb has only the in-frame clones, and not every one. Of around 120,000 clones listed, less than 75% are singletons. Sequences were obtained from memory CD8+ T cells sorted from blood. The subset is: CD45RO+ cells pooled with CCR7-negative TemRA cells. These receptors came from a woman in her 30s in good health.

The rearrangement links TRBV19 to TRBJ2-1; D is possibly TRBD1 (6 bases). The V gene's germline CDR1 is LNHDA and CDR2 SQIVND (reference sequence). V lost 4 bases and J 12 bases, leaving 28 bases between the germline ends. The CDR3 totals 17 residues. Here the CDR3 reads CASSTQWGTKGDDRQFF. The CDR3 region has the DNA TGTGCCAGTAGTACCCAGTGGGGGACAAAAGGGGATGATCGGCAGTTCTTC.

This clone turned up a few times. V usage is TRBV27 and J usage is TRBJ2-3; possibly TRBD2 for D (6 bases). Per the germline V gene, CDR1 is MNHEY and CDR2 is SMNVEV (reference sequence). The V end was cut by 6 bases, the J end by 2 bases, with 21 bases between. The length of the CDR3 is 17 residues. The CDR3 bases are TGTGCCAGCAGCCTTTTAGCGGAATCCTCTAACACAGATACGCAGTATTTT. This gives the protein CASSLLAESSNTDTQYF.

CDR3 sequence: CASRDDGAYEQYF. The CDR3 nucleotides read TGCGCCAGCAGAGATGACGGGGCCTACGAGCAGTACTTC. The gene calls are TRBV10-1 and TRBJ2-7, with a weak D call TRBD2 (5 bases). Trimming cost V 6 bases and J 2 bases, with 11 bases left between them. The CDR3 has 13 residues. CDR1 and CDR2 (germline): WNHNN, SYGVQD (reference sequence).

This clone was observed a handful of times. V is TRBV29-1 and J is TRBJ2-5; TRBD1 matches 10 bases. The J call is doubtful: the DNA matches TRBJ2-7 better. Germline loops: CDR1 SQVTM, CDR2 ANQGSEA. The CDR3 is made up of 13 amino acids. CDR3 sequence reads: CSVPGGDRGEQYF. CDR3 nucleotides: TGCAGCGTTCCGGGAGGGGACAGGGGCGAGCAGTACTTC.

V gene TRBV27 combines with J gene TRBJ2-7; D call uncertain. CDR3 length: 16 amino acids. The germline V gene has CDR1 MNHEY and CDR2 SMNVEV (reference sequence). V lost 5 bases, J lost 3 bases, and 20 bases lay in between. In DNA, the CDR3 is TGTGCCAGCAGTCCCCGACCGACCCGTCGAGGCTACGAGCAGTACTTC. It translates to CASSPRPTRRGYEQYF.

J is TRBJ1-2 and V is TRBV5-1, with D hard to call. The CDR3 length is 16 residues. CDR1 and CDR2 (germline): SGHRS, YFSETQ. V was clipped by 4 bases and J by 5 bases, with 21 bases between them. CDR3 in amino acids: CASSLGHLSGEYGYTF. Here the CDR3 DNA reads TGCGCCAGCAGCCTAGGGCACCTCAGCGGGGAATATGGCTACACCTTC.

This clone has only one observation. The V call is TRBV9, the J call TRBJ2-3; 8 nucleotides align to TRBD2. V lost 2 bases to trimming and J lost 0 bases; unmatched junction nucleotides: 2. The CDR3 extends over 15 amino acids. CDR1 and CDR2 (germline): SGDLS, YYNGEE. CDR3 loop: CASSVRGGSTDTQYF. CDR3 DNA sequence: TGTGCCAGCAGCGTCCGCGGGGGGAGCACAGATACGCAGTATTTT.

The chain uses TRBV19 and TRBJ1-2; 9 nucleotides agree with TRBD1. V lost 3 bases to trimming and J lost 7 bases; unmatched junction nucleotides: 9. CDR1 is LNHDA and CDR2 is SQIVND in the germline V gene (reference sequence). The CDR3 runs to 15 residues. The CDR3 loop reads CASSIGDRVSVGYTF. DNA of the CDR3: TGTGCCAGTAGTATCGGGGACAGGGTTTCGGTTGGCTACACCTTC.